Listed below are T cell receptor beta chains from one sample, sequenced in a study of CD8+ T cells in alopecia areata. The data were produced by immunoSEQ multiplex PCR, yet TCRdb's version contains in-frame clones alone and is incomplete. The data show about 200,000 clones, roughly three fifths seen once. The sequenced sample consisted of CD8+ T cells sorted from blood. These receptor sequences come from a human donor in good health. Both conserved end residues are part of each CDR3. The D gene is left open where the match is weak. Not all rows give a size; the values are once, few, many and, for expanded clones, a class.

-	-	TRBV28	12	TRBJ1-1	TGTGCCAGTCACAGGGTGAACACTGAAGCTTTCTTT	CASHRVNTEAFF
-	-	TRBV4-1	15	TRBJ1-4	TGCGCCAGCAGCCAATCGGCAGCAACTAATGAAAAACTGTTTTTT	CASSQSAATNEKLFF
-	-	TRBV5-5	13	TRBJ2-7	TGTGCCAGCAGCTTTGACAAAAAAAGAGAGCAGTACTTC	CASSFDKKREQYF
-	-	TRBV29-1	14	TRBJ2-3	TGCAGCGTTGTTTCGCCCCGGGGGCTCGATACGCAGTATTTT	CSVVSPRGLDTQYF
-	TRBD1	TRBV29-1	15	TRBJ1-2	TGCAGCGTCCCTGGACAGGGGAACTCTAACTATGGCTACACCTTC	CSVPGQGNSNYGYTF
few	TRBD1	TRBV14	14	TRBJ1-6	TGTGCCAGCAGCCGGACAGGGCCCAATTCACCCCTCCACTTT	CASSRTGPNSPLHF
-	TRBD2	TRBV2	15	TRBJ2-5	TGTGCCAGCACGGGACTAGCGGGGGGGGAAGAGACCCAGTACTTC	CASTGLAGGEETQYF
few	-	TRBV19	14	TRBJ1-5	TGTGCCAGTAATCGGGGCGAGGGCAATCAGCCCCAGCATTTT	CASNRGEGNQPQHF
-	-	TRBV11-2	13	TRBJ1-1	TGTGCCAGCAGCTTAATAGGGAACACTGAAGCTTTCTTT	CASSLIGNTEAFF
-	TRBD2	TRBV29-1	15	TRBJ2-5	TGCAGCGTTGTACTAGCGGGGCCTAAGGGAAAGACCCAGTACTTC	CSVVLAGPKGKTQYF
-	-	TRBV6-1	16	TRBJ2-1	TGTGCCAGCAGTGAGGTTCCCCAGGGGTCCTACAATGAGCAGTTCTTC	CASSEVPQGSYNEQFF
-	-	TRBV4-1	12	TRBJ1-4	TGCGCCAGCAGCCCATCCGGCGAAAAACTGTTTTTT	CASSPSGEKLFF
-	TRBD2	TRBV5-6	14	TRBJ2-7	TGTGCCAGCAGCCCCGGGACTAGCAGCCACGAGCAGTACTTC	CASSPGTSSHEQYF
few	-	TRBV27	13	TRBJ2-5	TGTGCCAGCAGTCAGGACAGCCAAGAGACCCAGTACTTC	CASSQDSQETQYF
-	-	TRBV2	14	TRBJ2-1	TGTGCCACCCAACCCCAGGGGTCCTACAATGAGCAGTTCTTC	CATQPQGSYNEQFF
-	-	TRBV6-5	14	TRBJ1-5	TGTGCCAGCACCGCTAGACCTCAAGGCCAGCCCCAGCATTTT	CASTARPQGQPQHF
-	-	TRBV5-6	15	TRBJ2-5	TGTGCCAGCAGCCCCGGGTCGAGCTTGGTGGAGACCCAGTACTTC	CASSPGSSLVETQYF
-	TRBD1	TRBV13	16	TRBJ2-7	TGTGCCAGCAGCTCCCAAGGACAGGGTGGGCGCTCCGAGCAGTACTTC	CASSSQGQGGRSEQYF
-	-	TRBV7-8	15	TRBJ1-1	TGTGCCAGCAGCCCGCGGACCTCCTCGGGGGCTGAAGCTTTCTTT	CASSPRTSSGAEAFF
-	-	TRBV30	13	TRBJ2-7	TGTGCCTGGAGGGACGGAATCTTTTACGAGCAGTACTTC	CAWRDGIFYEQYF
-	TRBD1	TRBV29-1	12	TRBJ2-7	TGCAGCTCCAGGACAGGGGGGGCCGAGCAGTACTTC	CSSRTGGAEQYF
few	-	TRBV5-6	15	TRBJ1-5	TGTGCCAGCAGCTTGAACCAGGGAGGGAATCAGCCCCAGCATTTT	CASSLNQGGNQPQHF
-	TRBD1	TRBV5-6	15	TRBJ1-5	TGTGCCAGCAGCACCTCGGACAGGGGCGATCAGCCCCAGCATTTT	CASSTSDRGDQPQHF
few	-	TRBV11-2	14	TRBJ1-4	TGTGCCAGCAGCTCCAGGACAACTAATGAAAAACTGTTTTTT	CASSSRTTNEKLFF
-	TRBD2	TRBV2	14	TRBJ2-1	TGTGCCAGCGCGCCGGGACTAGCGGGGGAAAAGCCGTTCTTC	CASAPGLAGEKPFF
-	TRBD2	TRBV30	15	TRBJ2-1	TGTGCCTGGAGTGTACTAGCGGGGGAATACAATGAGCAGTTCTTC	CAWSVLAGEYNEQFF
-	-	TRBV6-1	14	TRBJ2-1	TGTGCCAGCAGTCCATGGACTGGCTACAATGAGCAGTTCTTC	CASSPWTGYNEQFF
few	TRBD2	TRBV7-9	15	TRBJ2-7	TGTGCCAGCAGCTCGGGACCGTCGGGGGGCTACGAGCAGTACTTC	CASSSGPSGGYEQYF
-	-	TRBV6-5	15	TRBJ1-1	TGTGCCAGCAGTTACCTTCCCGACAGAAACACTGAAGCTTTCTTT	CASSYLPDRNTEAFF
-	TRBD1	TRBV29-1	14	TRBJ1-2	TGCAGCGTTCTCCCCGTGGGACAGAACTATGGCTACACCTTC	CSVLPVGQNYGYTF
-	-	TRBV27	12	TRBJ1-6	TGTGCCAGCTGCCAGTATAATTCACCCCTCCACTTT	CASCQYNSPLHF
-	-	TRBV27	13	TRBJ2-1	TGTGCCAGCAGTTTAGGATTTTACAATGAGCAGTTCTTC	CASSLGFYNEQFF
-	-	TRBV7-2	16	TRBJ1-5	TGTGCCAGCAGCTTAATCCGACGACAGACCCATCAGCCCCAGCATTTT	CASSLIRRQTHQPQHF
once	-	TRBV2	15	TRBJ1-2	TGTGCCAGCAGTGACCCCAGGGAAGCTAACTATGGCTACACCTTC	CASSDPREANYGYTF
-	-	TRBV9	12	TRBJ2-2	TGTGCCAGCAGCGTAGGTACCGGGGAGCTGTTTTTT	CASSVGTGELFF
-	-	TRBV7-9	12	TRBJ1-1	TGTGCCAGCAGCTCTTGGGACACTGAAGCTTTCTTT	CASSSWDTEAFF
-	-	TRBV4-1	15	TRBJ1-2	TGCGCCAGCAGCCAAGATGGCAGGGAGAACTATGGCTACACCTTC	CASSQDGRENYGYTF
-	TRBD1	TRBV6-5	15	TRBJ1-6	TGTGCCAGCAGCCGGGACAGTGGGGGAAATTCACCCCTCCACTTT	CASSRDSGGNSPLHF
-	-	TRBV19	15	TRBJ1-2	TGTGCCAGTAGTCTTACGGCCGGGACGCAATCAGGCTACACCTTC	CASSLTAGTQSGYTF
few	-	TRBV13	15	TRBJ2-7	TGTGCCAGCAGCTTAGGGGGGGCGAGCCCCCACGAGCAGTACTTC	CASSLGGASPHEQYF
-	-	TRBV6-5	16	TRBJ1-2	TGTGCCAGCAGTTATCAGGTTGGCGGGGCGAACTATGGCTACACCTTC	CASSYQVGGANYGYTF
-	-	TRBV4-1	14	TRBJ1-1	TGCGCCAGCAGCCAAGAGACAGGGAACACTGAAGCTTTCTTT	CASSQETGNTEAFF
-	TRBD2	TRBV29-1	14	TRBJ2-1	TGCAGCGTAGATCTAGCGGGGGGCAACAATGAGCAGTTCTTC	CSVDLAGGNNEQFF
-	-	TRBV5-6	15	TRBJ2-2	TGTGCCAGCAGCTTAGGAGGGGTGAACACCGGGGAGCTGTTTTTT	CASSLGGVNTGELFF